Here is one T cell receptor (beta chain) with its context. The data were taken from a study of CD8 T cells in Susac syndrome. RNA, at roughly 0.45 to 1 ug, was reverse transcribed with random hexamers. TCRdb re-called the immunoSEQ multiplex PCR reads through MiXCR, storing one row per CDR3 protein. The sample carries about 110,000 distinct CDR3 sequences, around 95% recorded once. The germline gives CDR1 MNHEY, CDR2 SMNVEV (reference sequence). V gave up 5 bases and J gave up 4 bases, with 14 bases separating them. The CDR3 is 14 residues long. Sequencing of TCR beta drew on CD8+ and CD4+ T cells from blood.

The receptor was derived from a human donor in good health. The material sequenced was CD4+ T cells from PBMCs. The chain carries TRBV27 and TRBJ1-2; D is ambiguous. The CDR3 coding sequence is TGTGCCAGCAGTCCCCAGGACCGGGTCTATGGCTACACCTTC. Encoded protein: CASSPQDRVYGYTF.